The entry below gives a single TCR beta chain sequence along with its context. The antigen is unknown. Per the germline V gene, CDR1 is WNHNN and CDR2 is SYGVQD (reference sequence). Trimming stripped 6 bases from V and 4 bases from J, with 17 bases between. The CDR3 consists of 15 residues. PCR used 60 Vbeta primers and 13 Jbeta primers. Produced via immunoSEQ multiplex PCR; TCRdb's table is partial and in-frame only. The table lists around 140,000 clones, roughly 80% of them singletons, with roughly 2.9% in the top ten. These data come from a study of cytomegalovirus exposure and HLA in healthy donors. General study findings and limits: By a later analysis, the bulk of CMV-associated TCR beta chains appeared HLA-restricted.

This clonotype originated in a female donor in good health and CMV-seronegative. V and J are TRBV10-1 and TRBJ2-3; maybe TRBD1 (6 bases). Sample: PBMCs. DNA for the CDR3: TGCGCCAGCAGCTCAGGACAGAATGAGCCAGATACGCAGTATTTT. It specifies CASSSGQNEPDTQYF.